What follows are 20 T cell receptor beta chains derived from one specimen sequenced in a study of blood T cell repertoires in COVID-19. TCRdb's copy holds only in-frame clones and misses some; the assay was immunoSEQ multiplex PCR. The profile shows more than 400,000 clones, 75% to 90% of them singletons. The sample consisted of PBMCs or T cells enriched from blood (not recorded which). The receptors derive from a woman between 18 and 30 years old who had recovered from COVID-19.

This rearrangement joins TRBV18 to TRBJ1-3; D ambiguous. This CDR3 contains 17 residues. The germline V and J ends were trimmed by 3 bases and 0 bases, with 15 bases remaining between them. In germline, CDR1 is KGHSH, CDR2 LQKENI. DNA of the CDR3: TGTGCCAGCTCACCCGCTAGCGAATCAGCCTCTGGAAACACCATATATTTT. Encoded protein: CASSPASESASGNTIYF.

CDR3 nucleotides: TGTGCCAGCAGCCGCCTCCGGGACACCTACGAGCAGTACTTC. It yields the protein CASSRLRDTYEQYF. The genes are TRBV7-9 and TRBJ2-7, with TRBD1 as a possible D gene (6 bases). V was pared by 5 bases and J by 2 bases, with 13 bases between. The V gene's germline CDR1 is SEHNR and CDR2 FQNEAQ (reference sequence). This CDR3 is built from 14 residues.

As for this clone: This specimen includes other DNA sequences encoding the same CDR3. CDR3 DNA: TGTGCCAGCAGTTTGGGGCTTTCCTATGGCTACACCTTC. Translated, it gives CASSLGLSYGYTF. This sequence joins TRBV12-3 or TRBV12-4 and TRBJ1-2; tentative D call: TRBD1 (5 bases). V dropped 3 bases and J dropped 4 bases, with 9 bases sitting between them. The CDR3 sequence is 13 residues long.

The chain uses TRBV11-2 and TRBJ1-1; D uncertain. Trimming took 2 bases from V and 5 from J, leaving 6 bases between them. Germline V gives CDR1 SGHAT, CDR2 FQNNGV. There are 12 residues in the CDR3. CDR3 residues: CASSLRGTEAFF. As DNA, the CDR3 is TGTGCCAGCAGCTTACGAGGGACTGAAGCTTTCTTT.

The CDR3 DNA reads as TGTGCCAGCCTGGGGAGATTTAGCAATCAGCCCCAGCATTTT. It translates to CASLGRFSNQPQHF. This rearrangement joins TRBV28 to TRBJ1-5; no clear D. The CDR3 runs 14 residues. Germline CDR1 MDHEN, CDR2 SYDVKM. V lost 8 bases, J lost 0 bases, and 11 bases lay in between.

This clone has a single count. V gene TRBV3-1 (or the pseudogene TRBV3-2) combines with J gene TRBJ2-7; D might be TRBD1 (5 bases). Germline-derived CDR1 and CDR2 are LGHDT and YNNKEL (reference sequence). The CDR3 has 15 amino acids. V gave up 4 bases and J gave up 6 bases, with 19 bases separating them. CDR3 sequence reads: CASSRSLLGVGEQYF. The CDR3, as DNA: TGTGCCAGCAGCCGAAGCCTTCTAGGGGTTGGCGAGCAGTACTTC.

The V gene is TRBV10-2, the J gene TRBJ1-2, with 8 bases matching TRBD1. The V gene's germline CDR1 is WSHSY and CDR2 SAAADI. Trimming took 8 bases from V and 8 from J; bases not matched to a gene: 13. This CDR3 has 14 residues. CDR3 sequence (DNA): TGCGCCAGCCGTGGGGCGGACAGGGCAGAAGGCTACACCTTC. It encodes CASRGADRAEGYTF.

As DNA, the CDR3 is TGTGCCAGCAGCCAACTAGCGGGGGGGCCAGATACGCAGTATTTT. Translation gives CASSQLAGGPDTQYF. This chain uses TRBV28 with TRBJ2-3; the match to TRBD2 covers 13 bases. The germline V gene encodes CDR1 MDHEN and CDR2 SYDVKM. The CDR3 extends over 15 amino acids. The V and J ends lost 6 bases and 4 bases, in that order; junction bases with no gene match: 4.

The V gene is TRBV6-5, the J gene TRBJ2-7; weak D call: TRBD1 (6 bases). Germline-derived CDR1 and CDR2 are MNHEY and SVGAGI. V was pared by 5 bases and J by 8 bases, with 16 bases between. CDR3 length: 13 residues. The CDR3 region has the DNA TGTGCCAGCAGTCCGACGTGGGACACTAAGCAGTACTTC. The encoded protein is CASSPTWDTKQYF.

V gene TRBV2 combines with J gene TRBJ1-3; the match to TRBD1 covers 7 bases. J lost 3 bases, V lost 2 bases, and 1 base had no gene match. CDR3 size: 14 residues. Germline V gene lookup returns CDR1 SNHLY and CDR2 FYNNEI. The CDR3 here is CASSEQGGGNTIYF. The CDR3 DNA follows: TGTGCCAGCAGTGAACAGGGGGGTGGAAACACCATATATTTT.

This clone came up once. This chain joins TRBV10-2 and TRBJ2-7, with D maybe TRBD1 (5 bases). Trimming took off 2 bases at V and 0 bases at J, with 14 bases between the two ends. CDR1 and CDR2 (germline): WSHSY, SAAADI. The CDR3 has 16 residues. The DNA for the CDR3 is TGCGCCAGCAGTGAGGGGGCAGAAACGAGCTCCTACGAGCAGTACTTC. Protein product: CASSEGAETSSYEQYF.

CDR3 sequence reads: CASGNLRTGNSEQFF. For the CDR3, the DNA is TGCGCCAGCGGAAACCTAAGGACGGGAAACTCCGAGCAGTTCTTC. The J gene is TRBJ2-1, the V gene TRBV5-1; weak D call: TRBD2 (5 bases). Trimming left V 7 bases short and J 10 bases short, with 24 bases between. The CDR3 has 15 amino acids. Germline CDR1 is SGHRS and CDR2 is YFSETQ.

V and J are TRBV5-1 and TRBJ2-3; TRBD2 matches 7 bases. Trimming cost V 4 bases and J 1 base; bases outside gene matches: 3. From germline, CDR1 is SGHRS and CDR2 YFSETQ. This CDR3 spans 14 amino acids. CDR3 in amino acids: CASSLAERTDTQYF. The DNA for the CDR3 is TGCGCCAGCAGCCTAGCGGAGCGCACAGATACGCAGTATTTT.

V gene TRBV28 combines with J gene TRBJ2-5; D might be TRBD1 (6 bases). Trimming shortened V by 7 bases and J by 2 bases, and 20 bases separated the two germline ends. Germline V lookup: CDR1 MDHEN, CDR2 SYDVKM. This CDR3 is built from 16 residues. The CDR3 DNA reads TGTGCCAGCAATTCCTACAGGGAGAGCCCACAAGAGACCCAGTACTTC. It yields the protein CASNSYRESPQETQYF.

This chain connects TRBV7-8 to TRBJ1-1, with D perhaps matching TRBD1 (5 bases). Per germline, CDR1 SGHVS and CDR2 FQNEAQ. The CDR3 has 13 amino acids. The germline V and J ends were trimmed by 4 bases and 10 bases, with 16 bases remaining between them. CDR3 in DNA: TGTGCCAGCAGCTACCCAGGCCTCCAGGGAGCTTTCTTT. It translates to CASSYPGLQGAFF.

V and J are TRBV29-1 and TRBJ2-1; possibly TRBD1 for D (5 bases). Deletions cut 6 bases from V and 6 bases from J, with 15 bases between. This CDR3 region has 13 residues. Germline CDR1 SQVTM, CDR2 ANQGSEA. CDR3 protein: CSVRSQDSNEQFF. CDR3 sequence (DNA): TGCAGCGTCCGATCACAGGATTCCAATGAGCAGTTCTTC.

The CDR3 loop is CATQGLEETQYF. The CDR3 coding sequence is TGTGCCACCCAGGGATTAGAAGAGACCCAGTACTTC. V gene TRBV6-6 combines with J gene TRBJ2-5; possibly TRBD1 for D (5 bases). The CDR3 length is 12 residues. Looked up from germline, CDR1 is MNHNY and CDR2 is SVGAGI (reference sequence). With 10 bases removed from V and 3 bases from J, the gap between germline ends came to 12 bases.

This clone was counted once. The V and J genes are TRBV11-2 and TRBJ1-5; D remains unclear. The CDR3 consists of 14 residues. From germline, CDR1 is SGHAT and CDR2 FQNNGV. The germline V and J ends were trimmed by 0 bases and 0 bases, with 3 bases remaining between them. In DNA, the CDR3 is TGTGCCAGCAGCTTAGAATATAGCAATCAGCCCCAGCATTTT. Protein sequence: CASSLEYSNQPQHF.

V usage is TRBV12-3 or TRBV12-4 and J usage is TRBJ2-7; D not resolved. The CDR3 covers 13 residues. V shed 3 bases and J shed 5 bases, with 11 bases lying between them. The CDR3 sequence: CASSFARLDEQYF. CDR3 in DNA: TGTGCCAGCAGTTTCGCCAGACTGGACGAGCAGTACTTC.

This chain connects TRBV4-1 to TRBJ1-4; a weak D match, TRBD1 (6 bases). The V end lost 0 bases, the J end lost 1 base, and 12 bases lay between the germline ends. Looked up from germline, CDR1 is MGHRA and CDR2 is YSYEKL. This CDR3 is built from 17 residues. The CDR3 coding sequence is TGCGCCAGCAGCCAAGATGGGGGGGCGTTAACTAATGAAAAACTGTTTTTT. Protein: CASSQDGGALTNEKLFF.